This TCR beta chain was profiled in a study of shared clonotypes between healthy human individuals. The data were produced by immunoSEQ multiplex PCR, yet TCRdb's version contains in-frame clones alone and is incomplete. The sample lists some 900,000 clones, about three quarters occurring once. The study drew its donors from healthy HIV-negative adults without recent acute infections or vaccinations. Details on this clone: Its cognate antigen is unknown.

The V gene end was trimmed by 7 bases and the J gene end by 7 bases; junction bases not matched to a gene: 8. Germline CDR1 and CDR2: SQVTM and ANQGSEA. This CDR3 has 13 amino acids. General study findings and limits: A handful of donors had about 5% of their naive CD4 clonotypes in common.

The chain has TRBV29-1 and TRBJ2-2; 8 positions match TRBD1. The clonotype comes from a man between 18 and 29 years old in good health. Specimen: memory CD4+ T cells sorted from blood. Described subset: CD45RA-negative fraction. In DNA form, the CDR3 reads TGCAGCGCCCAGGACAGGGAAATCGGGGAGCTGTTTTTT. Translation gives CSAQDREIGELFF.